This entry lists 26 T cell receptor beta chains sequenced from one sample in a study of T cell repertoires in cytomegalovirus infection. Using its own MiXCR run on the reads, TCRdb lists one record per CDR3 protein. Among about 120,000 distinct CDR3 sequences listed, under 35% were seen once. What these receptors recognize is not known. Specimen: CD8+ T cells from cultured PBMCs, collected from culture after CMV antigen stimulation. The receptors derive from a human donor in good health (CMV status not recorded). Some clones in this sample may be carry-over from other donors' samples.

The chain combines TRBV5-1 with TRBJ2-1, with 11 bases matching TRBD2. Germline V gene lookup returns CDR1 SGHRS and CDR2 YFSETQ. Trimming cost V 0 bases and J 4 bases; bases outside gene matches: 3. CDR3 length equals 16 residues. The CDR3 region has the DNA TGCGCCAGCAGCTTGGGTAGCGGGGGGGCTTACAATGAGCAGTTCTTC. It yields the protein CASSLGSGGAYNEQFF.

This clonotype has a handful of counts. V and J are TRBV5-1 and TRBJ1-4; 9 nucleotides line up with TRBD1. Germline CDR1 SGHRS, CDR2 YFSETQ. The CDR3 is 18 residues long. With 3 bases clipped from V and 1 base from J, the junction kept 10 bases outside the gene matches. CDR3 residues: CASSSGQGYGETNEKLFF. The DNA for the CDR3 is TGCGCCAGCAGCTCAGGACAGGGGTATGGGGAAACTAATGAAAAACTGTTTTTT.

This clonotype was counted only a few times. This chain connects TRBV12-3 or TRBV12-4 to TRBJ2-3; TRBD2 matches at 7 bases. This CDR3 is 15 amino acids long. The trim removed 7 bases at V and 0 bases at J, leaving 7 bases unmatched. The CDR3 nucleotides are TGTGCCAGCAAAGGCCCCGGGGGGAGCACAGATACGCAGTATTTT. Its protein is CASKGPGGSTDTQYF.

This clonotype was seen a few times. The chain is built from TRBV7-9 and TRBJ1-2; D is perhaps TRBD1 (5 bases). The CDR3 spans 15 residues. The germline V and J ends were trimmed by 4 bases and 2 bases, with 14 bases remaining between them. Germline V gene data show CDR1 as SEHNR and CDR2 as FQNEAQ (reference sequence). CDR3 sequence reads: CASSSWGSNNYGYTF. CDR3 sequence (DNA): TGTGCCAGCAGCTCCTGGGGCAGCAACAACTATGGCTACACCTTC.

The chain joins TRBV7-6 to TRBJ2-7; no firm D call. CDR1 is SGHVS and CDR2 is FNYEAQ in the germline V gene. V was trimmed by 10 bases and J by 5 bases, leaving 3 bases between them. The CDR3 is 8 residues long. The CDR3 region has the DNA TGTGCCACCGACGAGCAGTACTTC. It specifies CATDEQYF. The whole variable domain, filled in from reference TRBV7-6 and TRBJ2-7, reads GAGVSQSPRYKVTKRGQDVALRCDPISGHVSLYWYRQALGQGPEFLTYFNYEAQQDKSGLPNDRFSAERPEGSISTLTIQRTEQRDSAMYRCATDEQYFGPGTRLTVT.

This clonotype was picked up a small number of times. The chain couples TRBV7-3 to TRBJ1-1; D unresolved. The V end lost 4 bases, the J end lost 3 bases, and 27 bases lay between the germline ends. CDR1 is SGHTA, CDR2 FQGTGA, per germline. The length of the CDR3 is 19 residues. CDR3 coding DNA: TGTGCCAGCAGCTCTACCCTCCTCGAATTAACTCCATGGGACACTGAAGCTTTCTTT. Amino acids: CASSSTLLELTPWDTEAFF.

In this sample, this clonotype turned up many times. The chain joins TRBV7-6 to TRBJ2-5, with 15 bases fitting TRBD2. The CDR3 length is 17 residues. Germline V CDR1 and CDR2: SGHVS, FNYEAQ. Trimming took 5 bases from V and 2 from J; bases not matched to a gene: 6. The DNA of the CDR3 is TGTGCCAGCAGCAAGCCGGGACTAGCGGGGGGACAAGAGACCCAGTACTTC. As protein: CASSKPGLAGGQETQYF.

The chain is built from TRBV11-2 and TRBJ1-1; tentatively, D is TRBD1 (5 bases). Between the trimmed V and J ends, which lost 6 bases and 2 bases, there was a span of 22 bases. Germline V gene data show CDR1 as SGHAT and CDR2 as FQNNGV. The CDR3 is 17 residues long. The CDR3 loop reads CASRSPPGRLNNTEAFF. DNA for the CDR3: TGTGCCAGCAGGTCTCCCCCAGGGAGGCTGAACAACACTGAAGCTTTCTTT.

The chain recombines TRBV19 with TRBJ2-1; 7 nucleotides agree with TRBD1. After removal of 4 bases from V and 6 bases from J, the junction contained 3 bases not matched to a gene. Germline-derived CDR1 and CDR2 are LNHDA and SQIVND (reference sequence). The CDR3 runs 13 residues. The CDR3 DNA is TGTGCCAGTAGTACGTCAGGGGGCAATGAGCAGTTCTTC. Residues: CASSTSGGNEQFF.

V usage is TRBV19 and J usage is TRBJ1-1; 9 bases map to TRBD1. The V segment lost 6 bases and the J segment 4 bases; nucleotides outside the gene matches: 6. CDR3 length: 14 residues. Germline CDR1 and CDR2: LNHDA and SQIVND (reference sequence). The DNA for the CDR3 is TGTGCCAGTAGGGACGGACAGGGGAGCACTGAAGCTTTCTTT. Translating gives CASRDGQGSTEAFF.

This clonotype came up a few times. The CDR3 here is CASSWTGGYSNTEAFF. The CDR3 bases are TGTGCCAGCAGCTGGACAGGGGGATATTCTAACACTGAAGCTTTCTTT. The chain links TRBV12-3 or TRBV12-4 to TRBJ1-1; TRBD1 matches at 10 bases. V shed 6 bases, J shed 2 bases, and the junction held 9 bases outside the gene matches. The CDR3 loop spans 16 amino acids.

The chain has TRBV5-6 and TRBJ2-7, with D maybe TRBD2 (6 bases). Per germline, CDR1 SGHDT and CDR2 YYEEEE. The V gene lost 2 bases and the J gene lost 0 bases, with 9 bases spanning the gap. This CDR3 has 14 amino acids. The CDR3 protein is CASSFQDYSYEQYF. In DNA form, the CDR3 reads TGTGCCAGCAGCTTCCAGGACTACTCCTACGAGCAGTACTTC.

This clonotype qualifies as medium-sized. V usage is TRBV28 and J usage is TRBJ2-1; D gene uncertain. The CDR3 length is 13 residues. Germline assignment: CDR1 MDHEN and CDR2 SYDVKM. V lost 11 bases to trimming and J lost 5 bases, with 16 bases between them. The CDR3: CASIGRENNEQFF. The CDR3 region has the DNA TGTGCCTCTATCGGCAGAGAAAACAATGAGCAGTTCTTC. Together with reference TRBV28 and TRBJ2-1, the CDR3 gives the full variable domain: DVKVTQSSRYLVKRTGEKVFLECVQDMDHENMFWYRQDPGLGLRLIYFSYDVKMKEKGDIPEGYSVSREKKERFSLILESASTNQTSMYLCASIGRENNEQFFGPGTRLTVL.

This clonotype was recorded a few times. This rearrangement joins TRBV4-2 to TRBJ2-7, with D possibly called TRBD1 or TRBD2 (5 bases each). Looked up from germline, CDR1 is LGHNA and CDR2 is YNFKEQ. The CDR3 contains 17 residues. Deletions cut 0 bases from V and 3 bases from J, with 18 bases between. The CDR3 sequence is CASSQDRYGTLNYEQYF. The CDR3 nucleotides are TGTGCCAGCAGCCAAGATAGGTACGGGACGCTAAACTACGAGCAGTACTTC.

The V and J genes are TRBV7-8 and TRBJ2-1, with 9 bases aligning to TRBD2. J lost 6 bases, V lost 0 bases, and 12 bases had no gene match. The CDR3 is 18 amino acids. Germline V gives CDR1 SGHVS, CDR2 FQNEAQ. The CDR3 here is CASSLAFTSGLPLNEQFF. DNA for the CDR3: TGTGCCAGCAGCTTAGCTTTTACTAGCGGGCTGCCCCTCAATGAGCAGTTCTTC.

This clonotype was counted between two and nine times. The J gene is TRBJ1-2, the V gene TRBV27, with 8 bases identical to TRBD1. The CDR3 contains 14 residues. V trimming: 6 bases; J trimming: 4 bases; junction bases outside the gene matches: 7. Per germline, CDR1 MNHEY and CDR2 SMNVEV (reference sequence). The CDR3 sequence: CASRGQGPLYGYTF. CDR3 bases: TGTGCCAGCAGAGGACAGGGACCCCTCTATGGCTACACCTTC.

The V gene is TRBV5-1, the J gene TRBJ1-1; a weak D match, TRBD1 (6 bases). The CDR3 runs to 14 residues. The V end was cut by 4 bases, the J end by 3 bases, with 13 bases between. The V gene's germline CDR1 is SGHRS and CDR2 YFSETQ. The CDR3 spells CASSDYRVHTEAFF. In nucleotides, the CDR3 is TGCGCCAGCAGCGATTACAGGGTTCACACTGAAGCTTTCTTT. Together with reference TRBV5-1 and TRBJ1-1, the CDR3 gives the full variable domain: KAGVTQTPRYLIKTRGQQVTLSCSPISGHRSVSWYQQTPGQGLQFLFEYFSETQRNKGNFPGRFSGRQFSNSRSEMNVSTLELGDSALYLCASSDYRVHTEAFFGQGTRLTVV.

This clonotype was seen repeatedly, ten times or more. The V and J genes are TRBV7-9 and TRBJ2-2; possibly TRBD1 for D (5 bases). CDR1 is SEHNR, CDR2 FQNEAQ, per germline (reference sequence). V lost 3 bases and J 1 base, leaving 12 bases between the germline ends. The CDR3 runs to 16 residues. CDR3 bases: TGTGCCAGCAGCTTTACAGGTTCGCGGAACACCGGGGAGCTGTTTTTT. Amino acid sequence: CASSFTGSRNTGELFF.

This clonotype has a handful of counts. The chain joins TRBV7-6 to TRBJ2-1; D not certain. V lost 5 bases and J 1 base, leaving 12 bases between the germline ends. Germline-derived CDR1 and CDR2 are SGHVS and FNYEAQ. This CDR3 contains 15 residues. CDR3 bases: TGTGCCAGCAGCCTACGCCCCGGGTCCTACAATGAGCAGTTCTTC. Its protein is CASSLRPGSYNEQFF.

CDR3 coding DNA: TGTGCCAGCAGCGAGATCATCCAGAGAGAAGCTTTCTTT. Translation: CASSEIIQREAFF. The V gene is TRBV7-2, the J gene TRBJ1-1, with D unclear. CDR3 length: 13 amino acids. Germline CDR1 is SGHTA and CDR2 is FQGNSA. V was trimmed by 5 bases and J by 8 bases, leaving 15 bases between them.

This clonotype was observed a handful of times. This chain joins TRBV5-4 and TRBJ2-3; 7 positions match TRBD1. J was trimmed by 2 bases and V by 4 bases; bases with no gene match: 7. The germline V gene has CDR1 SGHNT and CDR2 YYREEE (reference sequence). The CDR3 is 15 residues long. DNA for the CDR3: TGTGCCAGCAGCGGACCGGGACAGCCCACAGATACGCAGTATTTT. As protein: CASSGPGQPTDTQYF.

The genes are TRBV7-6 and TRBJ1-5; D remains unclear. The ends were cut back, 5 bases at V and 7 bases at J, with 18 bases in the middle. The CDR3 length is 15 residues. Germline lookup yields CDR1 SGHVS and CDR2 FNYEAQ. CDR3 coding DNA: TGTGCCAGCAGCATAACAGACGGCCAAGGCCAGCCCCAGCATTTT. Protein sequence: CASSITDGQGQPQHF.

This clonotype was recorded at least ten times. The CDR3 here is CASSSRTSGGSYEQYF. CDR3 DNA sequence: TGTGCCAGCAGCTCCCGGACTAGCGGGGGTTCCTACGAGCAGTACTTC. This sequence joins TRBV7-8 and TRBJ2-7; TRBD2 agrees at 13 bases. Losses at the gene ends were 4 bases for V and 1 base for J; bases not matched to a gene: 4. Germline V gene lookup returns CDR1 SGHVS and CDR2 FQNEAQ. CDR3 length: 16 residues.

CDR3 in DNA: TGTGCCAGCAGCCCCCGGGACAGGGAACCGGTGAACACTGAAGCTTTCTTT. Its protein product is CASSPRDREPVNTEAFF. The V gene is TRBV7-9, the J gene TRBJ1-1, with 9 bases that match TRBD1. This CDR3 is built from 17 residues. Germline CDR1 and CDR2: SEHNR and FQNEAQ (reference sequence). Trimming took 5 bases from V and 0 from J; bases not matched to a gene: 10. Full variable domain (remainder filled in from reference TRBV7-9 and TRBJ1-1): DTGVSQNPRHKITKRGQNVTFRCDPISEHNRLYWYRQTLGQGPEFLTYFQNEAQLEKSRLLSDRFSAERPKGSFSTLEIQRTEQGDSAMYLCASSPRDREPVNTEAFFGQGTRLTVV.

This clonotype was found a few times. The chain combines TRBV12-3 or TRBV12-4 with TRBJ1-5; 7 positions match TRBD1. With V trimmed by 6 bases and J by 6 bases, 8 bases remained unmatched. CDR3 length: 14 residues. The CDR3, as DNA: TGTGCCAGCAGCCTAACAGGGGTGAGTCAGCCCCAGCATTTT. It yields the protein CASSLTGVSQPQHF.

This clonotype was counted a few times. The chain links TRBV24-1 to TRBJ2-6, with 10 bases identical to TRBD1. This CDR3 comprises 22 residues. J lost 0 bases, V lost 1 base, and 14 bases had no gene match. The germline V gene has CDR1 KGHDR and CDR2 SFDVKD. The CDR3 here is CATSDFEDRGSRLGSGANVLTF. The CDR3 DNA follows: TGTGCCACCAGTGATTTCGAGGACAGGGGGTCCCGTTTGGGCTCTGGGGCCAACGTCCTGACTTTC.